This T cell receptor beta chain stems from a study of T cells after yellow fever vaccination. This CDR3 is built from 12 residues. Germline V gives CDR1 DFQATT, CDR2 SNEGSKA (reference sequence). V gave up 2 bases and J gave up 6 bases, with 8 bases separating them. This clonotype was detected only a few times. Its antigen remains unknown. Broader study findings: Only a small proportion of the clonotypes turned up in both the CD4 and the CD8 compartments, likely arising from convergent recombination. Weaker overall, the secondary response nonetheless peaked faster (day 5 versus 15).

MiXCR, run by TCRdb on the 5' RACE reads, gives a single entry per CDR3 protein. The sample carries around 180,000 distinct CDR3 sequences, 5.5% to 7.5% recorded once. This receptor was taken from a man aged 18 to 30 who received the YFV17D yellow fever vaccine. This material consisted of CD4+ T cells sorted from PBMCs, taken on the day of the first yellow fever vaccination. The chain recombines TRBV20-1 with TRBJ2-1; D not certain. The CDR3 DNA reads TGCAGTGCTAGACCCCTGAGCAATGAGCAGTTCTTC. This sequence encodes CSARPLSNEQFF.